These 26 T cell receptor beta chains were sequenced from one sample in a study of blood T cells in healthy people across ages. Combining a sample-barcoded 5' primer with a J-beta primer mix, a second PCR ran for about 7 to 11 cycles. A single record per CDR3 protein comes from TCRdb applying MiXCR to the 5' RACE reads. The sample has about a million distinct CDR3 sequences, 45% to 50% seen once. The specimen sequenced was blood. Source of these receptors: a man in his thirties or forties in good health.

This chain links TRBV3-1 with TRBJ2-3, with D hard to call. The CDR3 spans 15 residues. CDR1 and CDR2 from the germline V gene are LGHDT and YNNKEL (reference sequence). V gave up 0 bases and J gave up 3 bases, with 10 bases separating them. The CDR3 loop reads CASSQEHGKTDTQYF. The CDR3 DNA reads as TGTGCCAGCAGCCAAGAACACGGAAAGACAGATACGCAGTATTTT.

This chain uses TRBV29-1 with TRBJ2-5; D is tentatively TRBD1 or TRBD2 (5 bases each). Trimming shortened V by 7 bases and J by 11 bases, and 23 bases separated the two germline ends. CDR1 SQVTM and CDR2 ANQGSEA come from the germline V gene. The CDR3 consists of 13 residues. The CDR3 protein is CSGGRESPNEQYF. The CDR3, as DNA: TGCAGCGGGGGCAGGGAGTCTCCCAATGAGCAGTACTTC. The full variable domain, completed using reference TRBV29-1 and TRBJ2-5, is SAVISQKPSRDICQRGTSLTIQCQVDSQVTMMFWYRQQPGQSLTLIATANQGSEATYESGFVIDKFPISRPNLTFSTLTVSNMSPEDSSIYLCSGGRESPNEQYFGPGTRLLVL.

This clonotype was detected a few times. The J gene is TRBJ2-7, the V gene TRBV4-3; possible D gene TRBD1, 5 bases. CDR1 is LGHNA, CDR2 YSLEER, per germline. Trimming removed 1 base from V and 3 bases from J, with 10 bases in between. The CDR3 has 14 amino acids. The CDR3 DNA follows: TGCGCCAGCAGCCAAGGGGGCGGCCGCTACGAGCAGTACTTC. This encodes CASSQGGGRYEQYF.

With regard to this clonotype: The DNA is left out, because the CDR3 cannot be placed on it with certainty; the CDR3 is given as TCRdb lists it. J is TRBJ1-2 and V is TRBV29-1; TRBD1, the table's D call, lacks a check against the DNA. The CDR3 extends over 12 residues, inclusive of both ends. The germline V gene encodes CDR1 SQVTM and CDR2 ANQGSEA. The CDR3 is CSVAQGAGGHTF.

This rearrangement joins TRBV5-1 to TRBJ1-4, with 11 bases that match TRBD1. Trimming removed 4 bases from V and 8 bases from J; junction bases left unmatched: 10. Looked up from germline, CDR1 is SGHRS and CDR2 is YFSETQ. The CDR3 loop spans 16 amino acids. CDR3 residues: CASSLGQGGGQEKLFF. Written as DNA, the CDR3 is TGCGCCAGCAGCCTGGGACAGGGGGGAGGACAGGAAAAACTGTTTTTT.

The V and J genes are TRBV6-1 and TRBJ2-6; 7 bases line up with TRBD1. The CDR3 is 15 residues long. Germline values: CDR1 MNHNS, CDR2 SASEGT. V lost 8 bases, J lost 1 base, and 5 bases stayed unmatched. The CDR3 loop reads CASWKGASGANVLTF. For the CDR3, the DNA is TGTGCCAGCTGGAAGGGGGCGTCTGGGGCCAACGTCCTGACTTTC.

This clonotype was counted between two and nine times. J is TRBJ1-5 and V is TRBV20-1, with a possible D match to TRBD1 (5 bases). Germline CDR1 DFQATT, CDR2 SNEGSKA (reference sequence). Trimming pared 1 base from V and 3 bases from J, leaving 13 bases between. This CDR3 has 15 amino acids. As DNA, the CDR3 is TGCAGTGCTAGAGGGGGGGGATTGGTCAATCAGCCCCAGCATTTT. Amino acid sequence: CSARGGGLVNQPQHF.

Only a few counts were recorded for this clonotype. V and J are TRBV12-5 and TRBJ2-1; TRBD1 matches at 7 bases. J gave up 4 bases and V 1 base, and 1 base lay outside the gene matches. CDR1 is LGHNT, CDR2 FRNRAP, per germline. This CDR3 has 14 residues. CDR3 sequence: CASGLETGYNEQFF. DNA for the CDR3: TGTGCTAGTGGTTTGGAGACAGGGTACAATGAGCAGTTCTTC.

This clonotype appeared a few times. The CDR3 loop reads CSASPGYTF. In DNA, the CDR3 is TGCAGTGCTAGCCCGGGCTACACCTTC. The rearrangement uses TRBV20-1 and TRBJ1-2; unclear D gene. Trimming removed 3 bases at V and 8 bases at J, with 4 bases between. The CDR3 spans 9 residues. In germline, CDR1 is DFQATT, CDR2 SNEGSKA (reference sequence).

The CDR3 reads CASKETGELFF. The CDR3, as DNA: TGTGCCAGCAAGGAGACCGGGGAGCTGTTTTTT. This sequence joins TRBV6-5 and TRBJ2-2; D not resolved. Trimming stripped 7 bases from V and 5 bases from J, with 5 bases between. The CDR3 is made up of 11 amino acids. Germline-derived CDR1 and CDR2 are MNHEY and SVGAGI.

J is TRBJ1-4 and V is TRBV20-1; perhaps TRBD1 as D (5 bases). This CDR3 is 14 amino acids long. The ends were cut back, 3 bases at V and 8 bases at J, with 16 bases in the middle. Germline CDR1 and CDR2: DFQATT and SNEGSKA (reference sequence). The CDR3 nucleotides read TGCAGTGCTAGGGAGGGGAATGGTCGGGAAAAACTGTTTTTT. Protein product: CSAREGNGREKLFF.

In its sample, this clonotype was seen a few times. This chain connects TRBV10-3 to TRBJ2-1; D call uncertain. Between the trimmed V and J ends, which lost 2 bases and 7 bases, there was a span of 15 bases. The CDR3 sequence is 15 residues long. The germline V gene encodes CDR1 ENHRY and CDR2 SYGVKD. The CDR3 region is CAISERPSLGNEQFF. CDR3 nucleotide sequence: TGTGCCATCAGTGAGAGGCCGTCCCTTGGGAATGAGCAGTTCTTC.

The chain carries TRBV29-1 and TRBJ1-2; a possible D gene is TRBD1 (5 bases). The ends were cut back, 2 bases at V and 4 bases at J, with 11 bases in the middle. From germline, CDR1 is SQVTM and CDR2 ANQGSEA. The CDR3 runs 13 residues. The CDR3 DNA follows: TGCAGCGTTGAAAAGCCGGGGCTCTATGGCTACACCTTC. Amino acid sequence: CSVEKPGLYGYTF.

This clonotype turned up a few times. The chain recombines TRBV4-1 with TRBJ2-7; D uncertain. This CDR3 spans 13 amino acids. The germline V gene encodes CDR1 MGHRA and CDR2 YSYEKL. V lost 2 bases, J lost 4 bases, and 9 bases lay in between. The CDR3 loop reads CASSQSTVYEQYF. In DNA, the CDR3 is TGCGCCAGCAGCCAATCGACCGTTTACGAGCAGTACTTC.

The chain has TRBV20-1 and TRBJ2-5; D may be TRBD2 (6 bases). The J call is in doubt because the DNA end fits TRBJ2-7 better. The germline V gene encodes CDR1 DFQATT and CDR2 SNEGSKA (reference sequence). The CDR3 is 15 amino acids. CDR3 residues: CSAARRDGGEDEQYF. The CDR3 DNA is TGCAGTGCTGCGCGACGGGACGGGGGAGAGGACGAGCAGTACTTC.

This clonotype was observed a few times. The J gene is TRBJ2-3, the V gene TRBV7-9, with D perhaps given as TRBD1 or TRBD2 (5 bases each). Germline lookup yields CDR1 SEHNR and CDR2 FQNEAQ (reference sequence). V lost 4 bases, J lost 9 bases, and 20 bases lay in between. The CDR3 has 15 amino acids. The CDR3 loop is CASSSLINRDVTQYF. The CDR3 DNA is TGTGCCAGCAGCTCACTTATTAACCGGGACGTAACGCAGTATTTT.

The chain employs TRBV5-1 and TRBJ1-4; 8 bases map to TRBD1. The ends lost 4 bases at V and 7 bases at J; junction bases unmatched: 6. The germline gives CDR1 SGHRS, CDR2 YFSETQ. The CDR3 is made up of 14 amino acids. CDR3 loop: CASSIGQGSEKLFF. The CDR3 bases are TGCGCCAGCAGCATAGGACAGGGCTCTGAAAAACTGTTTTTT.

This clonotype was counted ten times or more. The chain combines TRBV7-2 with TRBJ2-7, with D possibly matching TRBD1 (6 bases). The germline V and J ends were trimmed by 0 bases and 8 bases, with 8 bases remaining between them. This CDR3 is built from 12 residues. The V gene's germline CDR1 is SGHTA and CDR2 FQGNSA. CDR3 sequence: CASSLADSQQYF. The CDR3 DNA sequence: TGTGCCAGCAGCTTAGCGGACAGTCAGCAGTACTTC.

The chain links TRBV7-2 to TRBJ1-4, with unresolved D. The germline CDR1 and CDR2 sequences are SGHTA and FQGNSA. The CDR3 is made up of 14 amino acids. V was shortened by 3 bases and J by 2 bases, with 7 bases between the two germline ends. The CDR3 loop reads CASSLEWTNEKLFF. As DNA, the CDR3 is TGTGCCAGCAGCTTGGAGTGGACTAATGAAAAACTGTTTTTT.

The chain links TRBV5-1 to TRBJ2-7; the D is unclear. The J call may be in error: the DNA end matches TRBJ2-4 better. Germline loops: CDR1 SGHRS, CDR2 YFSETQ. There are 15 residues in the CDR3. The DNA for the CDR3 is TGCGCCAGCAGCTCAAAACCCGGAAATAGTAACATTCAGTACTTC. As protein: CASSSKPGNSNIQYF.

V is TRBV20-1 and J is TRBJ2-1, with D possibly matching TRBD2 (7 bases). The V end was cut by 3 bases, the J end by 2 bases, with 14 bases between. This CDR3 is 15 amino acids long. The germline V gene has CDR1 DFQATT and CDR2 SNEGSKA (reference sequence). CDR3: CSARLAGATYNEQFF. Written as DNA, the CDR3 is TGCAGTGCTAGGTTGGCGGGGGCCACCTACAATGAGCAGTTCTTC.

This clonotype was seen a few times. This chain links TRBV30 with TRBJ2-3; 11 nucleotides match TRBD2. CDR3 length equals 15 residues. Trimming removed 2 bases from V and 6 bases from J; junction bases left unmatched: 7. Germline V gene lookup returns CDR1 GTSNPN and CDR2 SVGIG (reference sequence). CDR3 sequence: CAWSRLAGGADTQYF. CDR3 nucleotide sequence: TGTGCCTGGAGTAGGCTAGCGGGGGGAGCGGATACGCAGTATTTT. The variable domain in full, with the rest retrieved from reference TRBV30 and TRBJ2-3, is SQTIHQWPATLVQPVGSPLSLECTVEGTSNPNLYWYRQAAGRGLQLLFYSVGIGQISSEVPQNLSASRPQDRQFILSSKKLLLSDSGFYLCAWSRLAGGADTQYFGPGTRLTVL.

The V and J genes are TRBV11-3 and TRBJ2-5; 10 nucleotides line up with TRBD1. The CDR3 has 17 amino acids. V gave up 4 bases and J gave up 4 bases; unmatched junction bases: 12. Germline V CDR1 and CDR2: SGHNT, YENEEA. Here the CDR3 reads CASSSGQGTVGPETQYF. The CDR3 DNA is TGTGCCAGCAGCTCGGGACAGGGGACAGTGGGGCCAGAGACCCAGTACTTC.

Concerning this clonotype itself: This may come from a read error, since a much larger clone is one base off. Here the CDR3 reads CASSQVGAHEQYF. The CDR3 DNA reads TGCGCCAGCAGCCAAGTTGGGGCCCACGAGCAGTACTTC. The J gene is TRBJ2-7, the V gene TRBV4-1, with D possibly TRBD1 on 5 matching bases. Trimming removed 1 base at V and 5 bases at J, with 9 bases between. Germline lookup yields CDR1 MGHRA and CDR2 YSYEKL. The CDR3 is made up of 13 amino acids.

The rearrangement links TRBV2 to TRBJ1-4; D is possibly TRBD1 (6 bases). Trimming took 7 bases from V and 8 from J, leaving 14 bases between them. In germline, CDR1 is SNHLY, CDR2 FYNNEI. The CDR3 covers 13 residues. In DNA, the CDR3 is TGTGCCAGCAAAGCACAGGGACCCGAAAAACTGTTTTTT. As protein: CASKAQGPEKLFF.

The rearrangement joins TRBV20-1 to TRBJ1-6; D gene uncertain. CDR1 is DFQATT and CDR2 is SNEGSKA in the germline V gene (reference sequence). There are 14 residues in the CDR3. Trimming removed 1 base from V and 2 bases from J, with 6 bases in between. This CDR3 reads CSARGGTYNSPLHF. Here the CDR3 DNA reads TGCAGTGCTAGAGGAGGGACCTATAATTCACCCCTCCACTTT.